The clone carrying this T cell receptor beta chain was seen a few times. Germline CDR1 is SQVTM and CDR2 is ANQGSEA. This CDR3 has 13 residues. Trimming left V 3 bases short and J 3 bases short, with 8 bases between. TCRdb itself ran the 5' RACE reads through MiXCR, one entry per CDR3 protein. The sample yields tens of thousands of distinct CDR3 sequences, around 14% seen once. The data were obtained in a study of early T cells in non-severe SARS-CoV-2 infection. The sequence was obtained from an adult who was a healthcare worker with PCR-confirmed SARS-CoV-2 infection or an uninfected control (not recorded which). This sequence joins TRBV29-1 and TRBJ2-2, with D tentatively TRBD1 (6 bases). Sequencing was done on a sample of whole blood. The CDR3 bases are TGCAGCGTTGAGGCAGGGGACACCGGGGAGCTGTTTTTT. Translated, it gives CSVEAGDTGELFF.